A single sample is the source of the 21 T cell receptor beta chains below, sequenced in a study of regulatory T cells in long-lasting Graves disease. Noted time point: persistent/refractory GD, antithyroid drugs over 5 years with positive TRAb. PBMC-derived RNA was used for the TCR library. Arm-PCR of CDR3 regions and iRepertoire HTBI primers were used to build TCR beta libraries. One entry per CDR3 protein, called by TCRdb with MiXCR from the multiplex PCR reads. The table records 350,000 to 450,000 distinct CDR3 sequences, under 25% of them present only once. Here the sequenced sample was peripheral blood mononuclear cells (PBMCs), taken when the disease was refractory, from a patient treated with antithyroid drugs. The receptors originated from a female donor with Graves disease.

This clonotype was recorded many times. The V and J genes are TRBV15 and TRBJ2-5; 7 bases align to TRBD2. CDR1 LNHNV and CDR2 YYDKDF come from the germline V gene (reference sequence). V trimming: 5 bases; J trimming: 5 bases; junction bases outside the gene matches: 8. CDR3 length: 14 residues. CDR3 sequence: CATSVGRDGETQYF. CDR3 in DNA: TGTGCCACCAGCGTGGGGAGGGACGGCGAGACCCAGTACTTC.

This clonotype was recorded a few times. The rearrangement links TRBV18 to TRBJ1-2; perhaps TRBD1 as D (6 bases). Germline loops: CDR1 KGHSH, CDR2 LQKENI. The CDR3 has 14 amino acids. Trimming left V 2 bases short and J 5 bases short, with 12 bases between. The CDR3 reads CASSPRQVTYGYTF. The CDR3 DNA is TGTGCCAGCTCACCAAGACAGGTGACGTATGGCTACACCTTC.

This clonotype was picked up one time. This rearrangement joins TRBV28 to TRBJ2-5; 8 nucleotides match TRBD2. Germline V gene lookup returns CDR1 MDHEN and CDR2 SYDVKM. Trimming cost V 4 bases and J 3 bases; bases outside gene matches: 16. The CDR3 has 18 amino acids. CDR3 nucleotides: TGTGCCAGCAGTTCCCGTAGGCGAGCGGGAGTTGGAAAAGAGACCCAGTACTTC. Translated: CASSSRRRAGVGKETQYF.

This chain joins TRBV5-1 and TRBJ1-1, with a possible D match to TRBD1 (5 bases). Between the trimmed V and J ends, which lost 4 bases and 0 bases, there was a span of 13 bases. This CDR3 has 15 amino acids. CDR1 and CDR2 from the germline V gene are SGHRS and YFSETQ. The CDR3 nucleotides read TGCGCCAGCAGCCGTGGGGACGGAATGAACACTGAAGCTTTCTTT. Translated, it gives CASSRGDGMNTEAFF.

On this clonotype: Given a much more abundant clone one base away, this may be a read error. The CDR3 loop reads CAIGRQGEGYEQYF. CDR3 DNA: TGTGCCATCGGGAGACAGGGGGAGGGCTACGAGCAGTACTTC. The chain links TRBV10-3 to TRBJ2-7; TRBD1 agrees at 9 bases. The length of the CDR3 is 14 residues. After removal of 8 bases from V and 3 bases from J, the junction contained 8 bases not matched to a gene. Germline-derived CDR1 and CDR2 are ENHRY and SYGVKD.

Ten or more counts support this clonotype. The V call is TRBV24-1, the J call TRBJ2-5; 10 bases agree with TRBD1. Germline V gene data show CDR1 as KGHDR and CDR2 as SFDVKD. V dropped 4 bases and J dropped 4; count of bases not matched to a gene: 8. The length of the CDR3 is 16 residues. The chain's CDR3 is CATSDPPDRGRETQYF. The CDR3 coding sequence is TGTGCCACCAGTGACCCCCCCGACAGGGGGCGAGAGACCCAGTACTTC.

This clonotype has just a few counts. The CDR3 loop is CAWSVTMNTEAFF. The CDR3, as DNA: TGTGCCTGGAGTGTAACGATGAACACTGAAGCTTTCTTT. The chain links TRBV30 to TRBJ1-1; no clear D. Per germline, CDR1 GTSNPN and CDR2 SVGIG (reference sequence). The CDR3 has 13 residues. V lost 0 bases to trimming and J lost 0 bases, with 5 bases between them.

CDR3 coding DNA: TGTGCCAGCAGAGGGGACACCAACACCGGGGAGCTGTTTTTT. Its translation: CASRGDTNTGELFF. The chain links TRBV7-2 to TRBJ2-2; D is possibly TRBD1 (6 bases). Germline V gene data show CDR1 as SGHTA and CDR2 as FQGNSA. CDR3 length: 14 residues. Trimming removed 6 bases from V and 2 bases from J, with 10 bases in between.

The J gene is TRBJ2-1, the V gene TRBV5-1; possible D gene TRBD2, 6 bases. V lost 0 bases and J lost 3, with 16 bases in between. The V gene's germline CDR1 is SGHRS and CDR2 YFSETQ. The CDR3 extends over 17 amino acids. CDR3 nucleotide sequence: TGCGCCAGCAGCTTGGCCAAAGCGGGTGGAAACTACAATGAGCAGTTCTTC. Amino acid sequence: CASSLAKAGGNYNEQFF.

This clonotype was counted at least ten times. The V gene is TRBV2, the J gene TRBJ2-7; possibly TRBD1 for D (5 bases). The V gene's germline CDR1 is SNHLY and CDR2 FYNNEI. Between the trimmed V and J ends, which lost 5 bases and 0 bases, there was a span of 14 bases. The CDR3 runs to 15 residues. CDR3 residues: CASSQGFSHSYEQYF. DNA for the CDR3: TGTGCCAGCAGTCAGGGTTTTTCCCACTCCTACGAGCAGTACTTC.

This clonotype showed up just a few times. The J gene is TRBJ2-3, the V gene TRBV20-1, with 8 bases lining up with TRBD2. CDR3 length: 15 amino acids. Germline V gene lookup returns CDR1 DFQATT and CDR2 SNEGSKA (reference sequence). V lost 0 bases and J lost 4; bases outside the gene matches: 6. The CDR3 is CSARDPSGSADTQYF. CDR3 sequence (DNA): TGCAGTGCTAGAGATCCCAGCGGGAGCGCAGATACGCAGTATTTT.

This clonotype was seen more than once but under ten times. The chain's CDR3 is CASSDRQVSEQYF. CDR3 bases: TGTGCCAGCAGTGATCGTCAGGTCAGCGAGCAGTACTTC. The chain couples TRBV25-1 to TRBJ2-7, with unresolved D. The germline gives CDR1 MGHDK, CDR2 SYGVNS. This CDR3 has 13 amino acids. V was cut by 3 bases and J by 6 bases, with 12 bases left in between.

This clonotype has just a few counts. The chain is built from TRBV7-9 and TRBJ2-3; 10 nucleotides line up with TRBD1. The CDR3 is made up of 16 amino acids. The germline gives CDR1 SEHNR, CDR2 FQNEAQ (reference sequence). Losses at the gene ends were 5 bases for V and 4 bases for J; bases not matched to a gene: 9. CDR3: CASSPTIGTGADTQYF. The CDR3, as DNA: TGTGCCAGCAGCCCTACCATCGGGACAGGGGCAGATACGCAGTATTTT. Combining the CDR3 with reference TRBV7-9 and TRBJ2-3 gives the whole variable domain DTGVSQNPRHKITKRGQNVTFRCDPISEHNRLYWYRQTLGQGPEFLTYFQNEAQLEKSRLLSDRFSAERPKGSFSTLEIQRTEQGDSAMYLCASSPTIGTGADTQYFGPGTRLTVL.

The sample holds a few counts of this clonotype. J is TRBJ2-7 and V is TRBV7-2, with 7 bases that match TRBD2. J was trimmed by 5 bases and V by 4 bases; bases with no gene match: 11. This CDR3 is built from 15 residues. CDR1 is SGHTA, CDR2 FQGNSA, per germline. CDR3 region: CASSSRGTNRDEQYF. The CDR3 DNA sequence: TGTGCCAGCAGCTCCAGAGGGACTAATCGGGACGAGCAGTACTTC. Complete variable domain (other parts from reference TRBV7-2 and TRBJ2-7): GAGVSQSPSNKVTEKGKDVELRCDPISGHTALYWYRQSLGQGLEFLIYFQGNSAPDKSGLPSDRFSAERTGGSVSTLTIQRTQQEDSAVYLCASSSRGTNRDEQYFGPGTRLTVT.

This clonotype has ten or more counts. The genes are TRBV28 and TRBJ1-5; D might be TRBD1 (6 bases). This CDR3 has 16 amino acids. Germline V gives CDR1 MDHEN, CDR2 SYDVKM. V lost 6 bases, J lost 0 bases, and 15 bases lay in between. The CDR3 loop is CASSSTGTLSNQPQHF. The CDR3 coding sequence is TGTGCCAGCAGCTCTACAGGGACCCTTAGCAATCAGCCCCAGCATTTT. The full variable domain, with the rest looked up from reference TRBV28 and TRBJ1-5, is DVKVTQSSRYLVKRTGEKVFLECVQDMDHENMFWYRQDPGLGLRLIYFSYDVKMKEKGDIPEGYSVSREKKERFSLILESASTNQTSMYLCASSSTGTLSNQPQHFGDGTRLSIL.

A note on this clonotype: At one boundary the junction diverges from the germline segment, which might be a read error. V is TRBV10-3 and J is TRBJ2-2, with 9 bases aligning to TRBD1. This CDR3 region has 15 residues. Per germline, CDR1 ENHRY and CDR2 SYGVKD. This chain's CDR3 is CAIQAGQGNAGELFF. CDR3 coding DNA: TGTGCCATACAGGCCGGACAGGGGAACGCCGGGGAGCTGTTTTTT.

The chain links TRBV2 to TRBJ2-3; unclear D gene. CDR1 is SNHLY, CDR2 FYNNEI, per germline. This CDR3 spans 12 amino acids. Trimming took 4 bases from V and 2 from J, leaving 4 bases between them. CDR3 coding DNA: TGTGCCAGCAGTGGAATCACAGATACGCAGTATTTT. This encodes CASSGITDTQYF. The entire variable domain, with the rest obtained from reference TRBV2 and TRBJ2-3, is as follows: EPEVTQTPSHQVTQMGQEVILRCVPISNHLYFYWYRQILGQKVEFLVSFYNNEISEKSEIFDDQFSVERPDGSNFTLKIRSTKLEDSAMYFCASSGITDTQYFGPGTRLTVL.

Note on this clonotype: At one end the junction does not follow the germline gene, possibly because of a read error. The chain links TRBV7-2 to TRBJ2-7, with 8 positions matching TRBD1. This CDR3 has 13 amino acids. Germline values: CDR1 SGHTA, CDR2 FQGNSA. CDR3 DNA: TGTGCCAGCAGCCCGGACAGGGCCTACGGGCAGTACTTC. Amino acids: CASSPDRAYGQYF.

This clonotype was detected only a few times. This chain joins TRBV19 and TRBJ2-5; 10 positions agree with TRBD2. This CDR3 comprises 17 residues. V lost 6 bases, J lost 5 bases, and 15 bases stayed unmatched. Germline V gene data show CDR1 as LNHDA and CDR2 as SQIVND (reference sequence). The DNA of the CDR3 is TGTGCCAGTAGCACTACTAGCGGGACCTTAGGCGGGGAGACCCAGTACTTC. Its protein product is CASSTTSGTLGGETQYF. The full variable domain, rest sourced from reference TRBV19 and TRBJ2-5, is DGGITQSPKYLFRKEGQNVTLSCEQNLNHDAMYWYRQDPGQGLRLIYYSQIVNDFQKGDIAEGYSVSREKKESFPLTVTSAQKNPTAFYLCASSTTSGTLGGETQYFGPGTRLLVL.

This clonotype was detected ten times or more. The V gene is TRBV3-1, the J gene TRBJ1-6; a weak D match, TRBD1 (6 bases). V was shortened by 4 bases and J by 7 bases, with 20 bases between the two germline ends. Germline CDR1 and CDR2: LGHDT and YNNKEL (reference sequence). This CDR3 region has 17 residues. The CDR3 here is CASSLTRTQGTNSPLHF. CDR3 sequence (DNA): TGTGCCAGCAGCCTAACCAGGACCCAGGGGACAAATTCACCCCTCCACTTT.

This clonotype came up many times. The V gene is TRBV12-3 or TRBV12-4, the J gene TRBJ1-2; unclear D gene. CDR3 length: 14 amino acids. With 5 bases removed from V and 4 bases from J, the gap between germline ends came to 14 bases. The CDR3 here is CASSDQGPVYGYTF. CDR3 bases: TGTGCCAGCAGTGACCAAGGCCCAGTCTATGGCTACACCTTC.